The 13 T cell receptor beta chains below come from one sample, sequenced in a study of blood T cell repertoires in COVID-19. Using immunoSEQ multiplex PCR, the repertoire was profiled, and TCRdb retains in-frame clones only, with some absent. The table records roughly 360,000 clones, approximately 89% of them present only once. Sequenced: PBMCs or T cells enriched from blood (not recorded which). All receptors come from a man aged 25-45 years who had recovered from COVID-19.

The chain recombines TRBV7-9 with TRBJ2-1, with 11 bases identical to TRBD2. Germline V CDR1 and CDR2: SEHNR, FQNEAQ (reference sequence). With V trimmed by 7 bases and J by 2 bases, 4 bases remained unmatched. This CDR3 is built from 15 residues. In nucleotides, the CDR3 is TGTGCCAGCACCCCGGGACTAGCGGCCTACAATGAGCAGTTCTTC. Translating it yields CASTPGLAAYNEQFF.

In its sample, this clone was seen a few times. The chain carries TRBV7-9 and TRBJ1-5, with unresolved D. Between the trimmed V and J ends, which lost 3 bases and 0 bases, there was a span of 9 bases. This CDR3 has 15 residues. CDR1 SEHNR and CDR2 FQNEAQ come from the germline V gene (reference sequence). DNA for the CDR3: TGTGCCAGCAGCTTCGGAGAATATAGCAATCAGCCCCAGCATTTT. Translation gives CASSFGEYSNQPQHF.

The gene calls are TRBV10-3 and TRBJ1-2, with D uncertain. The V gene lost 3 bases and the J gene lost 1 base, with 12 bases spanning the gap. Germline V CDR1 and CDR2: ENHRY, SYGVKD. The CDR3 length is 15 residues. The CDR3 DNA reads as TGTGCCATCAGTGATCCGTCAGCGGATAACTATGGCTACACCTTC. Translating it yields CAISDPSADNYGYTF.

CDR3 loop: CASSQGTGGGYTF. CDR3 nucleotides: TGCGCCAGCAGCCAAGGGACAGGGGGTGGCTACACCTTC. The chain carries TRBV4-3 and TRBJ1-2; TRBD1 agrees at 10 bases. Germline-derived CDR1 and CDR2 are LGHNA and YSLEER. The CDR3 loop spans 13 amino acids. V shed 1 base and J 7 bases; nucleotides not matched to a gene: 0.

This chain uses TRBV10-3 with TRBJ2-5, with 7 bases matching TRBD1. The CDR3 is 12 residues long. Losses at the gene ends were 10 bases for V and 1 base for J; bases not matched to a gene: 3. CDR1 and CDR2 (germline): ENHRY, SYGVKD. CDR3 in amino acids: CATQGIQETQYF. CDR3 bases: TGTGCCACACAGGGGATCCAAGAGACCCAGTACTTC.

This chain links TRBV23-1 with TRBJ1-5; TRBD1 matches 8 bases. TRBV23-1 is sorted into the ORF group, with uncertain function. V lost 6 bases to trimming and J lost 2 bases; unmatched junction nucleotides: 21. The CDR3 covers 20 residues. The CDR3 is CASSPNHGLAGGFGNQPQHF. CDR3 DNA sequence: TGCGCCAGCAGCCCCAATCATGGTCTCGCAGGGGGCTTCGGCAATCAGCCCCAGCATTTT.

The genes are TRBV18 and TRBJ1-4, with 8 bases matching TRBD1. CDR1 and CDR2 from the germline V gene are KGHSH and LQKENI. V gave up 3 bases and J gave up 5 bases; unmatched junction bases: 5. CDR3 length: 15 residues. The CDR3 is CASSPQGAQNEKLFF. Written as DNA, the CDR3 is TGTGCCAGCTCACCCCAGGGGGCCCAAAATGAAAAACTGTTTTTT.

This chain links TRBV11-3 with TRBJ2-1; D may be TRBD1 (6 bases). This CDR3 comprises 16 residues. V lost 5 bases and J lost 0, with 14 bases in between. CDR1 and CDR2 (germline): SGHNT, YENEEA. CDR3 in DNA: TGTGCCAGCAGCGCGACAGGTCTGAGCTCCTACAATGAGCAGTTCTTC. Translation: CASSATGLSSYNEQFF.

A word on this clone: Other DNA sequences in this sample translate to the same CDR3. The chain employs TRBV5-1 and TRBJ1-1; D not resolved. The germline V gene has CDR1 SGHRS and CDR2 YFSETQ. The CDR3 loop spans 13 amino acids. V lost 3 bases, J lost 1 base, and 7 bases lay in between. This CDR3 reads CASSSTENTEAFF. CDR3 nucleotide sequence: TGCGCCAGCAGCTCCACAGAGAACACTGAAGCTTTCTTT.

V is TRBV3-1 (or the pseudogene TRBV3-2) and J is TRBJ1-4; the match to TRBD1 covers 8 bases. The CDR3 is made up of 14 amino acids. V trimming: 4 bases; J trimming: 7 bases; junction bases outside the gene matches: 5. Germline values: CDR1 LGHDT, CDR2 YNNKEL (reference sequence). The CDR3 reads CASSLRQGIEKLFF. CDR3 sequence (DNA): TGTGCCAGCAGCCTTAGACAGGGGATTGAAAAACTGTTTTTT.

V usage is TRBV10-1 and J usage is TRBJ1-4; D is ambiguous. With 1 base removed from V and 0 bases from J, the gap between germline ends came to 9 bases. CDR1 WNHNN and CDR2 SYGVQD come from the germline V gene (reference sequence). The CDR3 extends over 16 amino acids. CDR3 sequence: CASSEYGLATNEKLFF. The CDR3 DNA is TGCGCCAGCAGTGAGTACGGACTTGCAACTAATGAAAAACTGTTTTTT.

This clone was seen only once. J is TRBJ2-6 and V is TRBV19; 8 nucleotides align to TRBD1. V trimming: 3 bases; J trimming: 4 bases; junction bases outside the gene matches: 11. This CDR3 spans 18 amino acids. CDR1 LNHDA and CDR2 SQIVND come from the germline V gene (reference sequence). Here the CDR3 DNA reads TGTGCCAGTAGTATTGGCAGGGGGCAAGCGTTCGGGGCCAACGTCCTGACTTTC. It translates to CASSIGRGQAFGANVLTF.

The chain carries TRBV10-3 and TRBJ1-1; TRBD1 matches at 7 bases. J was trimmed by 4 bases and V by 10 bases; bases with no gene match: 12. The CDR3 spans 14 residues. CDR1 and CDR2 (germline): ENHRY, SYGVKD. CDR3 region: CATYTGEARTEAFF. In DNA form, the CDR3 reads TGTGCCACCTATACAGGGGAGGCTCGCACTGAAGCTTTCTTT.